Presented here are 2 T cell receptor beta chains from one specimen sequenced in a study of T cells after yellow fever vaccination. One entry per CDR3 protein results from TCRdb running MiXCR on the 5' RACE reads. The profile shows around 350,000 distinct CDR3 sequences, around 6.4% of them singletons. This specimen was PBMCs, taken 5 days after the yellow fever booster vaccination. The receptors stem from a man younger than 45 who received the YFV17D yellow fever vaccine.

This clonotype was seen repeatedly, ten times or more. The gene calls are TRBV20-1 and TRBJ2-6; TRBD2 is a possible D gene (5 bases). Per germline, CDR1 DFQATT and CDR2 SNEGSKA (reference sequence). V was trimmed by 6 bases and J by 0 bases, leaving 15 bases between them. CDR3 length: 16 residues. As DNA, the CDR3 is TGCAGTGCCTTAGACGGGATTGACTCTGGGGCCAACGTCCTGACTTTC. The encoded protein is CSALDGIDSGANVLTF.

This clonotype occurred many times. The chain couples TRBV12-3 or TRBV12-4 to TRBJ2-7; possible D gene TRBD1, 5 bases. V shed 0 bases and J shed 7 bases, with 7 bases lying between them. CDR3 length: 12 residues. This CDR3 reads CASSLARVEQYF. As DNA, the CDR3 is TGTGCCAGCAGTTTAGCCAGGGTTGAGCAGTACTTC.